These 32 T cell receptor beta chains were all obtained from the same sample, sequenced in a study of T cell responses to AZD1222 COVID-19 vaccine. The protocol was immunoSEQ multiplex PCR, while the TCRdb copy is restricted to in-frame clones and leaves out a portion. The sample yields around 110,000 clones, 92% seen once. Sequencing was performed on peripheral blood, taken on day 0 of AZD1222 vaccination. These receptors originate from an adult in good health.

This clone was seen only once. This chain connects TRBV7-2 to TRBJ1-2; the D is unclear. V gave up 4 bases and J gave up 4 bases, with 13 bases separating them. This CDR3 has 14 residues. Germline CDR1 is SGHTA and CDR2 is FQGNSA. This chain's CDR3 is CASSSISRRYGYTF. DNA of the CDR3: TGTGCCAGCAGCTCTATCTCAAGACGCTATGGCTACACCTTC.

The gene calls are TRBV5-1 and TRBJ2-7, with 7 bases aligning to TRBD1. Germline V gene data show CDR1 as SGHRS and CDR2 as YFSETQ. The trim removed 3 bases at V and 2 bases at J, leaving 11 bases unmatched. The CDR3 runs to 16 residues. DNA for the CDR3: TGCGCCAGCAGCTCCCCGGAGACAGGGAAAGCCTACGAGCAGTACTTC. Amino acids: CASSSPETGKAYEQYF.

The rearrangement uses TRBV5-8 and TRBJ1-4; 9 bases fit TRBD1. Germline V gene sequence: CDR1 SGHTS, CDR2 YDEGEE. V dropped 2 bases and J dropped 8; count of bases not matched to a gene: 7. The CDR3 sequence is 15 residues long. Written as DNA, the CDR3 is TGTGCCAGCAGCTTAAGACAGGGGGAAAAGGAAAAACTGTTTTTT. It yields the protein CASSLRQGEKEKLFF.

This chain connects TRBV2 to TRBJ1-4; D is unclear. The CDR3 has 15 residues. CDR1 is SNHLY and CDR2 is FYNNEI in the germline V gene. Trimming pared 6 bases from V and 4 bases from J, leaving 15 bases between. Written as DNA, the CDR3 is TGTGCCAGCAGGAAACACGACACTATTAATGAAAAACTGTTTTTT. It is translated as CASRKHDTINEKLFF.

The rearrangement links TRBV25-1 to TRBJ1-2, with D possibly matching TRBD1 (6 bases). The germline V gene has CDR1 MGHDK and CDR2 SYGVNS. V lost 0 bases, J lost 1 base, and 12 bases lay in between. This CDR3 contains 16 residues. The CDR3 bases are TGTGCCAGCAGTGAATATATCCCCAGGGGTAACTATGGCTACACCTTC. Amino acids: CASSEYIPRGNYGYTF.

This clone came up once. The gene calls are TRBV23-1 and TRBJ1-5, with D perhaps TRBD1 (5 bases). TRBV23-1 falls under the ORF class, with uncertain function. The CDR3 spans 13 residues. Trimming pared 4 bases from V and 6 bases from J, leaving 10 bases between. The CDR3 region has the DNA TGCGCCAGCAGTCGTCAGGGAGGTCAGCCCCAGCATTTT. Protein: CASSRQGGQPQHF.

This clone was observed once. This sequence joins TRBV9 and TRBJ2-7; D might be TRBD1 (6 bases). The CDR3 spans 15 residues. Germline-derived CDR1 and CDR2 are SGDLS and YYNGEE. The ends were cut back, 4 bases at V and 5 bases at J, with 19 bases in the middle. The CDR3, as DNA: TGTGCCAGCAGCCCCCGTACCGGGACATACAACGAGCAGTACTTC. As protein: CASSPRTGTYNEQYF.

V gene TRBV7-9 combines with J gene TRBJ1-1; 7 positions match TRBD1. The V and J ends lost 5 bases and 5 bases, in that order; junction bases with no gene match: 8. There are 14 residues in the CDR3. The germline gives CDR1 SEHNR, CDR2 FQNEAQ (reference sequence). Here the CDR3 DNA reads TGTGCCAGCAGCCCGAGAGGGGGCTATACTGAAGCTTTCTTT. This sequence encodes CASSPRGGYTEAFF.

The chain uses TRBV5-1 and TRBJ1-2, with TRBD1 identical over 7 bases. The CDR3 covers 14 residues. After removal of 4 bases from V and 2 bases from J, the junction contained 5 bases not matched to a gene. Germline loops: CDR1 SGHRS, CDR2 YFSETQ. This CDR3 is CASSPSTGNYGYTF. The DNA of the CDR3 is TGCGCCAGCAGCCCGTCGACAGGGAACTATGGCTACACCTTC. Full variable domain (remainder filled in from reference TRBV5-1 and TRBJ1-2): KAGVTQTPRYLIKTRGQQVTLSCSPISGHRSVSWYQQTPGQGLQFLFEYFSETQRNKGNFPGRFSGRQFSNSRSEMNVSTLELGDSALYLCASSPSTGNYGYTFGSGTRLTVV.

The gene calls are TRBV9 and TRBJ1-1; 8 bases match TRBD1. This CDR3 is built from 14 residues. Germline-derived CDR1 and CDR2 are SGDLS and YYNGEE. J lost 4 bases, V lost 3 bases, and 5 bases had no gene match. Here the CDR3 reads CASSAQGAATEAFF. The CDR3 region has the DNA TGTGCCAGCAGCGCCCAGGGGGCAGCCACTGAAGCTTTCTTT. The whole variable domain, filled in from reference TRBV9 and TRBJ1-1, reads DSGVTQTPKHLITATGQRVTLRCSPRSGDLSVYWYQQSLDQGLQFLIQYYNGEERAKGNILERFSAQQFPDLHSELNLSSLELGDSALYFCASSAQGAATEAFFGQGTRLTVV.

J is TRBJ1-1 and V is TRBV18, with D uncertain. In germline, CDR1 is KGHSH, CDR2 LQKENI. Trimming removed 2 bases at V and 10 bases at J, with 17 bases between. The CDR3 runs 14 residues. This CDR3 is CASSPDSDGLRAFF. CDR3 DNA: TGTGCCAGCTCACCAGATTCGGACGGGTTAAGAGCTTTCTTT.

This clone came up once. The chain has TRBV5-6 and TRBJ2-2, with 9 bases lining up with TRBD2. Germline values: CDR1 SGHDT, CDR2 YYEEEE. CDR3 length equals 17 residues. The ends lost 3 bases at V and 1 base at J; junction bases unmatched: 7. CDR3 DNA: TGTGCCAGCAGCTCCCTGGGTAGCGGGAGGAACACCGGGGAGCTGTTTTTT. Amino acid sequence: CASSSLGSGRNTGELFF.

This clone was observed once. This chain links TRBV30 with TRBJ1-5, with TRBD1 matching 8 bases. The CDR3 extends over 14 amino acids. Germline V CDR1 and CDR2: GTSNPN, SVGIG (reference sequence). The ends lost 5 bases at V and 2 bases at J; junction bases unmatched: 5. CDR3 DNA: TGTGCCTGGGGACAGGGAGTGGGCAATCAGCCCCAGCATTTT. Its protein product is CAWGQGVGNQPQHF. The complete variable domain, with remaining parts taken from reference TRBV30 and TRBJ1-5, reads SQTIHQWPATLVQPVGSPLSLECTVEGTSNPNLYWYRQAAGRGLQLLFYSVGIGQISSEVPQNLSASRPQDRQFILSSKKLLLSDSGFYLCAWGQGVGNQPQHFGDGTRLSIL.

This clone came up once. The rearrangement links TRBV6-1 to TRBJ1-6, with D maybe TRBD1 (5 bases). The ends were cut back, 3 bases at V and 8 bases at J, with 8 bases in the middle. The CDR3 runs 13 residues. CDR1 is MNHNS and CDR2 is SASEGT in the germline V gene. Here the CDR3 reads CASSDRADSPLHF. CDR3 DNA: TGTGCCAGCAGTGACAGGGCGGATTCACCCCTCCACTTT.

The rearrangement links TRBV3-1 (or the pseudogene TRBV3-2) to TRBJ2-4; 7 nucleotides match TRBD1. V lost 5 bases and J lost 1; bases outside the gene matches: 8. The germline CDR1 and CDR2 sequences are LGHDT and YNNKEL (reference sequence). CDR3 length: 16 residues. The CDR3 DNA follows: TGTGCCAGCAGCAGGGACAGTCTCGGGGCCAAAAACATTCAGTACTTC. Its translation: CASSRDSLGAKNIQYF.

In its sample, this clone was seen once. The gene calls are TRBV5-1 and TRBJ2-2; the D gene is possibly TRBD1 (6 bases). CDR3 length equals 17 residues. V lost 5 bases and J lost 3, with 20 bases in between. CDR1 is SGHRS, CDR2 YFSETQ, per germline. The CDR3 DNA reads TGCGCCAGCAGTTCTACCAGGCTTAACAGGGACACCGGGGAGCTGTTTTTT. As protein: CASSSTRLNRDTGELFF.

This rearrangement joins TRBV3-1 (or the pseudogene TRBV3-2) to TRBJ1-6; D remains ambiguous. CDR1 and CDR2 (germline): LGHDT, YNNKEL (reference sequence). V was cut by 7 bases and J by 5 bases, with 6 bases left in between. This CDR3 is built from 12 residues. CDR3 in DNA: TGTGCCAGCACCGGGAATAATTCACCCCTCCACTTT. Its protein is CASTGNNSPLHF.

The genes are TRBV19 and TRBJ1-5, with D tentatively TRBD1 (5 bases). Germline CDR1 and CDR2: LNHDA and SQIVND (reference sequence). V was shortened by 3 bases and J by 6 bases, with 15 bases between the two germline ends. The CDR3 is 15 residues long. The CDR3 DNA sequence: TGTGCCAGTAGTATCGGTGGGGGGGAAGGTCAGCCCCAGCATTTT. Residues: CASSIGGGEGQPQHF.

The chain uses TRBV21-1 and TRBJ2-1. TRBV21-1 is a documented pseudogene. The CDR3 runs to 15 residues. CDR3 coding DNA: TGTGCCAGCCGGCTGCGAACGAACTTTTCCAATGAGCAGTTCTTC. Translation: CASRLRTNFSNEQFF.

The sample holds one count of this clone. The chain joins TRBV6-1 to TRBJ1-6; the match to TRBD1 covers 8 bases. CDR1 and CDR2 (germline): MNHNS, SASEGT. This CDR3 spans 16 amino acids. Trimming at V came to 1 base and at J to 6 bases, leaving 5 bases not matched to a gene. The CDR3 is CASSEVGRGLNSPLHF. The CDR3 nucleotides read TGTGCCAGCAGTGAAGTGGGCAGGGGGCTTAATTCACCCCTCCACTTT.

The V and J genes are TRBV7-2 and TRBJ2-4; D perhaps matches TRBD1 (5 bases). V was cut by 5 bases and J by 3 bases, with 20 bases left in between. CDR1 and CDR2 from the germline V gene are SGHTA and FQGNSA. The CDR3 runs to 17 residues. The CDR3 nucleotides read TGTGCCAGCAGCAATGGGGCGGTGCGCCTCGGCAAAAACATTCAGTACTTC. This gives the protein CASSNGAVRLGKNIQYF.

This chain links TRBV5-5 with TRBJ1-4; 7 bases map to TRBD1. CDR1 and CDR2 (germline): SGHKS, YYEKEE (reference sequence). After removal of 4 bases from V and 4 bases from J, the junction contained 4 bases not matched to a gene. CDR3 size: 14 residues. DNA of the CDR3: TGTGCCAGCAGCCACGGGACAGTTAATGAAAAACTGTTTTTT. Encoded protein: CASSHGTVNEKLFF.

V and J are TRBV5-4 and TRBJ1-2, with 7 bases fitting TRBD1. Germline lookup yields CDR1 SGHNT and CDR2 YYREEE (reference sequence). CDR3 size: 14 residues. Trimming removed 4 bases from V and 4 bases from J; junction bases left unmatched: 7. CDR3 sequence: CASSRPGTVYGYTF. The DNA for the CDR3 is TGTGCCAGCAGCAGGCCGGGGACAGTCTATGGCTACACCTTC.

The chain is built from TRBV2 and TRBJ1-6; 7 bases fit TRBD1. Germline CDR1 and CDR2: SNHLY and FYNNEI. This CDR3 contains 15 residues. V lost 4 bases and J lost 7; bases outside the gene matches: 7. CDR3 in DNA: TGTGCCAGCAGTGGACAGGGAATTTGGAATTCACCCCTCCACTTT. This gives the protein CASSGQGIWNSPLHF.

The chain is built from TRBV6-5 and TRBJ1-4, with D hard to call. This CDR3 spans 16 amino acids. V was cut by 4 bases and J by 0 bases, with 12 bases left in between. Germline assignment: CDR1 MNHEY and CDR2 SVGAGI. CDR3 loop: CASSSSSGATNEKLFF. The CDR3 nucleotides are TGTGCCAGCAGTTCCTCCTCGGGTGCAACTAATGAAAAACTGTTTTTT.

This chain connects TRBV11-3 to TRBJ1-1; TRBD1 aligns across 8 bases. Germline V gives CDR1 SGHNT, CDR2 YENEEA. This CDR3 is built from 15 residues. The ends lost 1 base at V and 9 bases at J; junction bases unmatched: 10. DNA of the CDR3: TGTGCCAGCAGCTTAGGCTGGGGCGGACAGGGCCAAGCTTTCTTT. It yields the protein CASSLGWGGQGQAFF.

V gene TRBV7-8 combines with J gene TRBJ2-7, with D perhaps matching TRBD2 (5 bases). V lost 1 base and J 0 bases, leaving 13 bases between the germline ends. The CDR3 consists of 16 residues. Per the germline V gene, CDR1 is SGHVS and CDR2 is FQNEAQ. CDR3 protein: CASSLGPGLVSYEQYV. The DNA of the CDR3 is TGTGCCAGCAGCTTAGGCCCGGGGTTAGTCTCCTACGAGCAGTACGTC.

J is TRBJ2-7 and V is TRBV9, with D perhaps TRBD1 (6 bases). Trimming pared 4 bases from V and 0 bases from J, leaving 11 bases between. CDR3 size: 14 residues. From germline, CDR1 is SGDLS and CDR2 YYNGEE. The CDR3: CASSPGQPSYEQYF. The CDR3 DNA reads as TGTGCCAGCAGCCCAGGACAGCCCTCCTACGAGCAGTACTTC.

The V call is TRBV5-4, the J call TRBJ1-2; D may be TRBD1 (6 bases). The germline V and J ends were trimmed by 4 bases and 2 bases, with 12 bases remaining between them. Germline V gives CDR1 SGHNT, CDR2 YYREEE (reference sequence). This CDR3 spans 14 amino acids. CDR3 region: CASSPHQGNYGYTF. CDR3 bases: TGTGCCAGCAGCCCGCATCAGGGGAACTATGGCTACACCTTC.

V usage is TRBV5-4 and J usage is TRBJ1-6; TRBD1 is a possible D gene (5 bases). This CDR3 spans 15 amino acids. The ends were cut back, 0 bases at V and 7 bases at J, with 11 bases in the middle. Germline CDR1 reads SGHNT; CDR2 reads YYREEE (reference sequence). CDR3 in amino acids: CASSLDWGENSPLHF. The CDR3 DNA is TGTGCCAGCAGCTTGGACTGGGGGGAGAATTCACCCCTCCACTTT.

The chain recombines TRBV3-1 (or the pseudogene TRBV3-2) with TRBJ2-3, with 7 bases matching TRBD2. Germline V lookup: CDR1 LGHDT, CDR2 YNNKEL (reference sequence). The CDR3 sequence is 14 residues long. V lost 1 base to trimming and J lost 9 bases; unmatched junction nucleotides: 7. The CDR3 bases are TGTGCCAGCAGCCAAGTTTCCGGGCGGGGGACGCAGTATTTT. Protein product: CASSQVSGRGTQYF.

This chain connects TRBV18 to TRBJ1-1; unclear D gene. Germline values: CDR1 KGHSH, CDR2 LQKENI. Trimming pared 6 bases from V and 5 bases from J, leaving 13 bases between. The CDR3 covers 13 residues. The CDR3 sequence is CASSLDLGTEAFF. CDR3 nucleotide sequence: TGTGCCAGCTCCCTAGACCTGGGGACTGAAGCTTTCTTT.